Listed below are T cell receptor beta chains from one sample, sequenced in a study of beta chain features in type 1 diabetes. The method was immunoSEQ multiplex PCR; TCRdb's version includes in-frame clones alone and lacks a portion of them. The sample includes 35,000 to 45,000 clones, 64% of them seen just once. The source material was Tregs from blood. The source is a woman in her twenties or thirties in good health. CDR3s include the opening cysteine and the closing phenylalanine or tryptophan. Fields, in order: clone size, D gene, J gene, V gene, CDR3 DNA, CDR3 protein. D genes are given only for firm matches. Size is stated for part of the rows, as once, few or many counts, or as a class when the clone is expanded.

abundance: few
d_gene: TRBD1
j_gene: TRBJ2-1
v_gene: TRBV7-2
CDR3nt: TGTGCCAGCAGCACCCGACAGGGCCGGGGCAATGAGCAGTTCTTC
CDR3aa: CASSTRQGRGNEQFF

abundance: NA
d_gene: TRBD1
j_gene: TRBJ2-5
v_gene: TRBV7-2
CDR3nt: TGTGCCAGCAGCTCTACTACAGGGGGTTTTGAGACCCAGTACTTC
CDR3aa: CASSSTTGGFETQYF

abundance: NA
d_gene: NA
j_gene: TRBJ1-6
v_gene: TRBV10-3
CDR3nt: TGTGCCATCAGTGAGGGTTGGGACTCTGTGAATTCACCCCTCCACTTT
CDR3aa: CAISEGWDSVNSPLHF

abundance: NA
d_gene: TRBD2
j_gene: TRBJ2-4
v_gene: TRBV5-1
CDR3nt: TGCGCCAGCAGCTTGGCCGGGAGGGCTACCAAAAACATTCAGTACTTC
CDR3aa: CASSLAGRATKNIQYF

abundance: NA
d_gene: NA
j_gene: TRBJ2-7
v_gene: TRBV5-1
CDR3nt: TGCGCCAGCAGCGGCCCCGGGACTGGGGGCTACGAGCAGTACTTC
CDR3aa: CASSGPGTGGYEQYF

abundance: NA
d_gene: TRBD2
j_gene: TRBJ2-1
v_gene: TRBV7-8
CDR3nt: TGTGCCAGCAGCTTTAGACTAGCGGGAGGCGGCGGGTTCAATGAGCAGTTCTTC
CDR3aa: CASSFRLAGGGGFNEQFF

abundance: NA
d_gene: TRBD2
j_gene: TRBJ2-1
v_gene: TRBV27
CDR3nt: TGTGCCAGCAAAATTACTAGCGGGAGACAAGCGGATGAGCAGTTCTTC
CDR3aa: CASKITSGRQADEQFF

abundance: NA
d_gene: NA
j_gene: TRBJ2-5
v_gene: TRBV30
CDR3nt: TGTGCCTGGAGTAGCGAGCCCCCAGAGACCCAGTACTTC
CDR3aa: CAWSSEPPETQYF

abundance: NA
d_gene: NA
j_gene: TRBJ2-7
v_gene: TRBV7-6
CDR3nt: TGTGCCAGCAGCTTAGCCCCAGGATCCTACGAGCAGTACTTC
CDR3aa: CASSLAPGSYEQYF

abundance: few
d_gene: NA
j_gene: TRBJ2-2
v_gene: TRBV7-2
CDR3nt: TGTGCCAGCAGCTTATATGCAGGGGGAGCGGGCGGGGAGCTGTTTTTT
CDR3aa: CASSLYAGGAGGELFF

abundance: few
d_gene: TRBD1
j_gene: TRBJ1-2
v_gene: TRBV28
CDR3nt: TGTGCCAGCACCCGAGGACAGGCCAGGACCTATGGCTACACCTTC
CDR3aa: CASTRGQARTYGYTF

abundance: NA
d_gene: TRBD1
j_gene: TRBJ1-1
v_gene: TRBV7-2
CDR3nt: TGTGCCAGCAGCTTAGGGGGACAGGGACGGGCAGCTTTCTTT
CDR3aa: CASSLGGQGRAAFF

abundance: few
d_gene: TRBD1
j_gene: TRBJ1-1
v_gene: TRBV29-1
CDR3nt: TGCAGCGCAGCCAGACAGGGCGTTGCTGAAGCTTTCTTT
CDR3aa: CSAARQGVAEAFF